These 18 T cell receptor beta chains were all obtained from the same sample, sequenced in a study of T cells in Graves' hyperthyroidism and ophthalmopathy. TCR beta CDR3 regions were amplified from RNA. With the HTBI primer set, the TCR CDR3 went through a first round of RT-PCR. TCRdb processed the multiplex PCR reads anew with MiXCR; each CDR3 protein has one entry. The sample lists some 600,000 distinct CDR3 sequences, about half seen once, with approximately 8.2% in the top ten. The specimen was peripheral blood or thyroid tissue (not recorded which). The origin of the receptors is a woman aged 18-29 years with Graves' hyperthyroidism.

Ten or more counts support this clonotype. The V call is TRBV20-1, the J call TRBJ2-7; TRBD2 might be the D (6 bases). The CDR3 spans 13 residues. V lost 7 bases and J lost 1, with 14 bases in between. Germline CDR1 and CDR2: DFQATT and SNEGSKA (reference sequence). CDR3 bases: TGCAGTGGGGGCGCTGGACTATCCTACGAGCAGTACTTC. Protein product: CSGGAGLSYEQYF.

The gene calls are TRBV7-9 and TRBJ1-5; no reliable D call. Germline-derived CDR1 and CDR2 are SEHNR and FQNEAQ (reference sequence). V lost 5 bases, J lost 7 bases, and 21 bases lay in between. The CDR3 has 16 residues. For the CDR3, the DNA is TGTGCCAGCAGCCAAGAGCGAGGCAGGACGAAGCAGCCCCAGCATTTT. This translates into CASSQERGRTKQPQHF.

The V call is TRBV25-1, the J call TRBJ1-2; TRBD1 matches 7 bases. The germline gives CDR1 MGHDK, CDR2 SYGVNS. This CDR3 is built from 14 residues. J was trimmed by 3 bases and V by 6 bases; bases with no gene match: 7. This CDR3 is CASSISDRDYGYTF. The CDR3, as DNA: TGTGCCAGCAGCATATCTGACAGGGACTATGGCTACACCTTC.

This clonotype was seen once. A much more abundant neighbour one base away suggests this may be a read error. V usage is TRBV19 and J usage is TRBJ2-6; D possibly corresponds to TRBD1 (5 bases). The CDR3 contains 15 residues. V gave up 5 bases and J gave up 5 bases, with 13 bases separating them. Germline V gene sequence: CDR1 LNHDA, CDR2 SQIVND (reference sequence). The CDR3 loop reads CASSHRSAWANVLTF. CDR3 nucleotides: TGTGCCAGTAGTCACAGGTCTGCTTGGGCCAACGTCCTGACTTTC.

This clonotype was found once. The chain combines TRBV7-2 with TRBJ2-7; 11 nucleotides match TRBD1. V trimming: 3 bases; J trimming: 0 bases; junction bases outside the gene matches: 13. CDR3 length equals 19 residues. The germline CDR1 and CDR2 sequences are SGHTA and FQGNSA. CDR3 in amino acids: CASSLAMGQGDYGSYEQYF. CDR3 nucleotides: TGTGCCAGCAGCTTGGCGATGGGACAGGGGGACTATGGCTCCTACGAGCAGTACTTC.

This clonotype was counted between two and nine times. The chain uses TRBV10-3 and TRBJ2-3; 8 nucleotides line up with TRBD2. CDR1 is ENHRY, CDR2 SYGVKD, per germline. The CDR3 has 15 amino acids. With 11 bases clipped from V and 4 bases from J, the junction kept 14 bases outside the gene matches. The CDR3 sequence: CASSSEAGAADTQYF. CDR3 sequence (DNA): TGTGCCTCTTCGTCTGAAGCGGGAGCAGCAGATACGCAGTATTTT.

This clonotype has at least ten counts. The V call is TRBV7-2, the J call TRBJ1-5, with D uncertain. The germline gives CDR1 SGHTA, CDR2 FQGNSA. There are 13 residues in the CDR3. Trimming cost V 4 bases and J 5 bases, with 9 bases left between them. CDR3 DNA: TGTGCCAGCAGCTCTGCTCGTGATCAGCCCCAGCATTTT. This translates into CASSSARDQPQHF.

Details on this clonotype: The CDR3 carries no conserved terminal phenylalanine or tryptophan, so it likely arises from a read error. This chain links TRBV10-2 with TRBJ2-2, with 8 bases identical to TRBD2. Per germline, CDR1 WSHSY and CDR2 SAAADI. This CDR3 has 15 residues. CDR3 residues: CASRRTGGNTGELFL. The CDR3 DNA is TGCGCCAGCCGTAGGACGGGAGGGAACACCGGCGAGCTGTTTCTT.

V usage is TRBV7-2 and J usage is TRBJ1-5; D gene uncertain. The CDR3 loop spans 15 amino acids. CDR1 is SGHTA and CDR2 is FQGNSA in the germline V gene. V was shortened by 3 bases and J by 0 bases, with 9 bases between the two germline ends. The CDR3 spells CASSFFGDSNQPQHF. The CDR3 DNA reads TGTGCCAGCAGCTTCTTCGGGGATAGCAATCAGCCCCAGCATTTT.

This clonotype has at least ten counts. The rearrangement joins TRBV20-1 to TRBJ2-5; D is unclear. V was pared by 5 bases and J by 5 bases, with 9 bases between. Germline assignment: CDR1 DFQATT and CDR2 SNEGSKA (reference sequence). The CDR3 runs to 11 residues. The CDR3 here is CSAEVGETQYF. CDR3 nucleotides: TGCAGTGCTGAGGTGGGGGAGACCCAGTACTTC.

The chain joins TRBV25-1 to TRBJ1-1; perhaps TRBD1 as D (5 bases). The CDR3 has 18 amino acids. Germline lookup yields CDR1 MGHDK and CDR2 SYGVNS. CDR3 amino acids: CASGLVLGRQPGNTEAFF. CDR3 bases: TGTGCTAGTGGTTTGGTACTGGGACGACAGCCGGGGAACACTGAAGCTTTCTTT.

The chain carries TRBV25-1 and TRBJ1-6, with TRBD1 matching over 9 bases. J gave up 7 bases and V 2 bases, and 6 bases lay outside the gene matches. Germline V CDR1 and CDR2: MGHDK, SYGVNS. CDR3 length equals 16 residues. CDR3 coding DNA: TGTGCCAGCAGTGAAGCTGAGGACAGGGGAAATTCACCCCTCCACTTT. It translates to CASSEAEDRGNSPLHF.

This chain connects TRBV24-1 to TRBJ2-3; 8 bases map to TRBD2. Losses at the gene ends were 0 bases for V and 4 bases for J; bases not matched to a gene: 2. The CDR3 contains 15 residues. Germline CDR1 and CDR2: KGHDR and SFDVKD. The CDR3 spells CATSDLAGGADTQYF. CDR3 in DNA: TGTGCCACCAGTGATTTGGCGGGAGGTGCAGATACGCAGTATTTT.

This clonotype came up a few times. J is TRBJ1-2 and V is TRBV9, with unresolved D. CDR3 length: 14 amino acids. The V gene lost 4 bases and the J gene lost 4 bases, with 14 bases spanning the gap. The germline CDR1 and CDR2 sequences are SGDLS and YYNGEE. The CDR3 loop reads CASSPSDALYGYTF. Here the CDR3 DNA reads TGTGCCAGCAGCCCATCAGACGCTCTCTATGGCTACACCTTC.

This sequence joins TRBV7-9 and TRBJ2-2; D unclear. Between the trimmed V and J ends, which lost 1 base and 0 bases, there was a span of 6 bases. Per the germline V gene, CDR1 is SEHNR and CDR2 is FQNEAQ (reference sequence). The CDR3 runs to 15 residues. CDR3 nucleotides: TGTGCCAGCAGCTTAGGCTGTGCGAACACCGGGGAGCTGTTTTTT. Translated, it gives CASSLGCANTGELFF.

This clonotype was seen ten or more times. CDR3 nucleotide sequence: TGTGCCAGTAGTTGGGATTTGAGTTCACCCCTCCACTTT. This sequence encodes CASSWDLSSPLHF. J is TRBJ1-6 and V is TRBV19; no reliable D call. Germline V lookup: CDR1 LNHDA, CDR2 SQIVND (reference sequence). CDR3 length: 13 residues. V lost 5 bases and J lost 9, with 11 bases in between.

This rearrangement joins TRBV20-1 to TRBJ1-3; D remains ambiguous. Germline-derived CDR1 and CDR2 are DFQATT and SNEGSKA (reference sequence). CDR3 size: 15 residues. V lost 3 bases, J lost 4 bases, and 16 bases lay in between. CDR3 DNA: TGCAGTGCTAGCCCTACGGATGGGTGGGGAAACACCATATATTTT. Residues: CSASPTDGWGNTIYF.

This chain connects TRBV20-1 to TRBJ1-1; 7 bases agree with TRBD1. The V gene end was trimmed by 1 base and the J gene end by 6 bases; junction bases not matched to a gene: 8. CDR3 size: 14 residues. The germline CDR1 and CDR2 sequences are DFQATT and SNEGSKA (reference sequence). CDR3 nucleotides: TGCAGTGCTAGAGCCCAGACAGGGCTGGCTGAAGCTTTCTTT. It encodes CSARAQTGLAEAFF.